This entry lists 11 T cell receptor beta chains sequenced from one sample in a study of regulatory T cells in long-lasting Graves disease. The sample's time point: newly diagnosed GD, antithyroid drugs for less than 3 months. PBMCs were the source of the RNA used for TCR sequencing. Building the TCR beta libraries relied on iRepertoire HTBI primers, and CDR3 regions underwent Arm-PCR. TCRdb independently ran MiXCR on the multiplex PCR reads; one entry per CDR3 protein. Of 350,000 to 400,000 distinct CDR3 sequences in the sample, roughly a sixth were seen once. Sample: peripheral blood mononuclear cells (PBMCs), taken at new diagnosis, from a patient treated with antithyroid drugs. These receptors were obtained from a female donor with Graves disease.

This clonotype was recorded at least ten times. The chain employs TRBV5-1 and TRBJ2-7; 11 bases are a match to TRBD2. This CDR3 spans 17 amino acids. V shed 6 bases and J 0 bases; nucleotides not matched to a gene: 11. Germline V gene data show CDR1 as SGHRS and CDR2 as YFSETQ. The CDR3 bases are TGCGCCAGCACCGTAGGGACTAGCGGTAGGAGCTCCTACGAGCAGTACTTC. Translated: CASTVGTSGRSSYEQYF.

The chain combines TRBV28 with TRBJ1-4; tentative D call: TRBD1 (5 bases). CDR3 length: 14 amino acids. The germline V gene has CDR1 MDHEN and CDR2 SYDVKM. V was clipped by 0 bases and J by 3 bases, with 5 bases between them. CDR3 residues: CASSLWTANEKLFF. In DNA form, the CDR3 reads TGTGCCAGCAGTTTATGGACAGCTAATGAAAAACTGTTTTTT.

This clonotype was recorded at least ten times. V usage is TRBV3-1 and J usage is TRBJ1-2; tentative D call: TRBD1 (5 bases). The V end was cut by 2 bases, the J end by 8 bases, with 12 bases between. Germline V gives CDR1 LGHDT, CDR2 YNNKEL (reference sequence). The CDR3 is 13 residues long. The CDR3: CASSQSIQVGYTF. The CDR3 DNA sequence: TGTGCCAGCAGCCAATCAATACAGGTCGGCTACACCTTC.

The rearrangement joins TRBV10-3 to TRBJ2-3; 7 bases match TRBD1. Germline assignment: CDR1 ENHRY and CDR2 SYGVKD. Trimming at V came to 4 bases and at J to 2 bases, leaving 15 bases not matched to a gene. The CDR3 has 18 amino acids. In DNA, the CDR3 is TGTGCCATCAGTGGATCTGACAGGGCCCACGGATTCACAGATACGCAGTATTTT. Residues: CAISGSDRAHGFTDTQYF.

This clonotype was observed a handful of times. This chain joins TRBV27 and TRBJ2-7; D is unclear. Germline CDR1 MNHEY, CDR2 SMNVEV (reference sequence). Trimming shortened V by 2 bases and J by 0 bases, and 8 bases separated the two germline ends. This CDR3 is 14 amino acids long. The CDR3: CASSLGSFSYEQYF. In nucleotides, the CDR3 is TGTGCCAGCAGTTTAGGTAGTTTCTCCTACGAGCAGTACTTC.

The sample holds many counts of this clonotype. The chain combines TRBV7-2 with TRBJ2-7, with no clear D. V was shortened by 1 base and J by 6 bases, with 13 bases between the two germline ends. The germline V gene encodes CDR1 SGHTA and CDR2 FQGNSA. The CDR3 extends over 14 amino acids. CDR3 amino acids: CASSLESRALEQYF. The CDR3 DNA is TGTGCCAGCAGCTTAGAGAGCCGAGCTCTCGAGCAGTACTTC.

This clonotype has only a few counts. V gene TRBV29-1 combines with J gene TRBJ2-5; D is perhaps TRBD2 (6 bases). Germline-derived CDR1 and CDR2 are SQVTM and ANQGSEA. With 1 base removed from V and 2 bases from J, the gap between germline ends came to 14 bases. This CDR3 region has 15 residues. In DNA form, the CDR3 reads TGCAGCGTTGAAGTCCGGGGGAGACTTCAAGAGACCCAGTACTTC. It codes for CSVEVRGRLQETQYF.

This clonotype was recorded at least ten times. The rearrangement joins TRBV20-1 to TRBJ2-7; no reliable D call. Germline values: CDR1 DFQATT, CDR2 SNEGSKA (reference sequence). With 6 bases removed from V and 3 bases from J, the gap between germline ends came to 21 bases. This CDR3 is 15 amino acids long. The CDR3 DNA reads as TGCAGTGCATCCCCCGGTGACATCCTTATCTACGAGCAGTACTTC. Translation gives CSASPGDILIYEQYF.

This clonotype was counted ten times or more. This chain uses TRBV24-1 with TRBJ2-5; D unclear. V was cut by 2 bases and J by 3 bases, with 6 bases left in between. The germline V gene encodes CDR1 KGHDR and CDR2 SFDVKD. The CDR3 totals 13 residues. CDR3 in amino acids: CATSDSTEETQYF. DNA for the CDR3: TGTGCCACCAGTGATTCGACGGAAGAGACCCAGTACTTC.

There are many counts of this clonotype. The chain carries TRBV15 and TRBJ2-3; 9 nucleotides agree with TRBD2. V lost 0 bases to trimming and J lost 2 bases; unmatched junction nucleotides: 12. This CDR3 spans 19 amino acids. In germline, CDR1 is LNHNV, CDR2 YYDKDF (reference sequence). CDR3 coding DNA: TGTGCCACCAGCAGAGATCGTAACCCTAGCGGGATCCCCACAGATACGCAGTATTTT. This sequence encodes CATSRDRNPSGIPTDTQYF. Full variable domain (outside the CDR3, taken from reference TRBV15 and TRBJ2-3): DAMVIQNPRYQVTQFGKPVTLSCSQTLNHNVMYWYQQKSSQAPKLLFHYYDKDFNNEADTPDNFQSRRPNTSFCFLDIRSPGLGDTAMYLCATSRDRNPSGIPTDTQYFGPGTRLTVL.

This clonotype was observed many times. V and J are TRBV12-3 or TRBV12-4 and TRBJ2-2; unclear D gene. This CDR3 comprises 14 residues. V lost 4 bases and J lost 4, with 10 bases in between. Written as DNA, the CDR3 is TGTGCCAGCAGTTCCAACCTGGGCACCGGGGAGCTGTTTTTT. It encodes CASSSNLGTGELFF.